This T cell receptor beta chain was profiled in a study of long-term antiretroviral therapy in people with HIV. Study observations and caveats: Blood dating 2004 to 2017 may reflect older ART regimens.

Samples were assayed with immunoSEQ v3.0 at survey level. This table comes from immunoSEQ multiplex PCR, and its TCRdb copy is limited to in-frame clones, with some not included. The data show 15,000 to 25,000 clones, approximately 86% seen once. For this clone: Its antigen remains unknown.

Trimming cost V 6 bases and J 3 bases, with 15 bases left between them. Germline V gives CDR1 LNHDA, CDR2 SQIVND (reference sequence). This CDR3 spans 14 amino acids. HIV-positive participants were all treated in the United States. Specimens carried roughly 0.9-10 million cryopreserved PBMC before DNA extraction. V gene TRBV19 combines with J gene TRBJ2-7; D not resolved. Specimen: unsorted PBMCs, collected 2.1 years after starting antiretroviral therapy. The sequence came from a man aged 18 to 30 with HIV. The CDR3 protein is CASSITIRYYEQYF. In DNA, the CDR3 is TGTGCCAGTAGCATAACCATCCGGTACTACGAGCAGTACTTC.